A single sample gave rise to the 19 T cell receptor beta chains below, sequenced in a study of blood T cell repertoires in COVID-19. Libraries were prepared by immunoSEQ multiplex PCR; TCRdb keeps only in-frame clonotypes and omits some of them. The top ten hold roughly 3.2% of the sample, which has roughly 60,000 clones, roughly 79% seen once. The sequencing sample was made of peripheral blood. The receptors stem from a man between 60 and 75 years old with acute or convalescent COVID-19.

This chain links TRBV7-6 with TRBJ1-3; 8 bases agree with TRBD1. The V gene's germline CDR1 is SGHVS and CDR2 FNYEAQ. The CDR3 runs to 14 residues. With V trimmed by 5 bases and J by 4 bases, 4 bases remained unmatched. The CDR3 protein is CASSPGQGGNTIYF. The CDR3 DNA is TGTGCCAGCAGCCCAGGACAGGGAGGAAACACCATATATTTT. Full variable domain (rest looked up from reference TRBV7-6 and TRBJ1-3): GAGVSQSPRYKVTKRGQDVALRCDPISGHVSLYWYRQALGQGPEFLTYFNYEAQQDKSGLPNDRFSAERPEGSISTLTIQRTEQRDSAMYRCASSPGQGGNTIYFGEGSWLTVV.

The chain is built from TRBV30 and TRBJ1-2, with 9 bases identical to TRBD1. Germline CDR1 reads GTSNPN; CDR2 reads SVGIG (reference sequence). The CDR3 has 15 amino acids. After removal of 8 bases from V and 4 bases from J, the junction contained 14 bases not matched to a gene. The DNA for the CDR3 is TGTGCCCAGGGACAGGGAGGCAACGCGTTCTATGGCTACACCTTC. Its translation: CAQGQGGNAFYGYTF.

The chain recombines TRBV12-5 with TRBJ2-7; D unresolved. The germline V gene encodes CDR1 LGHNT and CDR2 FRNRAP. This CDR3 spans 13 amino acids. Trimming stripped 5 bases from V and 4 bases from J, with 12 bases between. Here the CDR3 DNA reads TGTGCTAGTGGTCTAGTGGGTTTGTACGAGCAGTACTTC. This sequence encodes CASGLVGLYEQYF.

This chain's CDR3 is CATSGRDRGYEQFF. The CDR3 DNA follows: TGTGCCACCAGCGGCCGGGACAGGGGTTACGAGCAGTTCTTC. The V call is TRBV15, the J call TRBJ2-1; 10 bases map to TRBD1. Per the germline V gene, CDR1 is LNHNV and CDR2 is YYDKDF (reference sequence). The CDR3 loop spans 14 amino acids. V gave up 5 bases and J gave up 10 bases; unmatched junction bases: 8.

The chain is built from TRBV5-6 and TRBJ2-5, with TRBD1 identical over 7 bases. CDR1 and CDR2 (germline): SGHDT, YYEEEE. This CDR3 contains 15 residues. J gave up 9 bases and V 2 bases, and 13 bases lay outside the gene matches. The CDR3 DNA reads as TGTGCCAGCAGCTTAGGGGGACAGCCTTCCTTGGCCCAGTACTTC. Translated: CASSLGGQPSLAQYF.

The rearrangement joins TRBV29-1 to TRBJ2-5, with D possibly matching TRBD2 (6 bases). This CDR3 contains 12 residues. Germline assignment: CDR1 SQVTM and CDR2 ANQGSEA. Trimming took 6 bases from V and 4 from J, leaving 12 bases between them. Written as DNA, the CDR3 is TGCAGCGTAGGAGGGTCGGGAGAGACCCAGTACTTC. It yields the protein CSVGGSGETQYF.

This clone was detected only once. This chain uses TRBV10-3 with TRBJ1-5; TRBD1 matches 8 bases. This CDR3 is 14 amino acids long. The V gene's germline CDR1 is ENHRY and CDR2 SYGVKD. V lost 2 bases and J lost 5; bases outside the gene matches: 2. The CDR3 reads CAISEKQGDQPQHF. In DNA, the CDR3 is TGTGCCATCAGTGAGAAACAGGGGGATCAGCCCCAGCATTTT.

This chain connects TRBV7-3 to TRBJ2-1; 10 bases agree with TRBD2. Germline trimming cut 1 base from V and 4 bases from J; bases unmatched to any gene: 7. CDR3 length equals 17 residues. Germline loops: CDR1 SGHTA, CDR2 FQGTGA. The CDR3 DNA reads as TGTGCCAGCAGCTTAATAGGAAGGACTAGCGGATACAATGAGCAGTTCTTC. Its protein is CASSLIGRTSGYNEQFF. Using reference TRBV7-3 and TRBJ2-1 for the parts outside the CDR3, the full variable domain is GAGVSQTPSNKVTEKGKYVELRCDPISGHTALYWYRQSLGQGPEFLIYFQGTGAADDSGLPNDRFFAVRPEGSVSTLKIQRTERGDSAVYLCASSLIGRTSGYNEQFFGPGTRLTVL.

The gene calls are TRBV10-3 and TRBJ2-1, with 11 bases matching TRBD2. This CDR3 spans 14 amino acids. CDR1 and CDR2 (germline): ENHRY, SYGVKD. The J segment lost 7 bases and the V segment lost 7 bases, leaving 6 bases of the junction unmatched. CDR3 residues: CAIKDSGGANEQFF. CDR3 in DNA: TGTGCCATCAAGGATAGCGGGGGGGCAAATGAGCAGTTCTTC.

In this sample, this clone turned up a few times. V gene TRBV6-6 combines with J gene TRBJ1-3; D unclear. This CDR3 is 15 amino acids long. Germline CDR1 is MNHNY and CDR2 is SVGAGI (reference sequence). Trimming removed 6 bases at V and 0 bases at J, with 12 bases between. CDR3 in DNA: TGTGCCAGCAGCCGCGACGGGAACTCTGGAAACACCATATATTTT. This translates into CASSRDGNSGNTIYF.

This clone was picked up a small number of times. The chain combines TRBV9 with TRBJ1-5; D unclear. Looked up from germline, CDR1 is SGDLS and CDR2 is YYNGEE. This CDR3 spans 14 amino acids. Trimming removed 3 bases at V and 1 base at J, with 8 bases between. The chain's CDR3 is CASSGAGSNQPQHF. The DNA for the CDR3 is TGTGCCAGCAGCGGGGCGGGGAGCAATCAGCCCCAGCATTTT.

This clone was recorded once. The rearrangement uses TRBV7-9 and TRBJ1-4, with 7 positions matching TRBD1. Germline-derived CDR1 and CDR2 are SEHNR and FQNEAQ (reference sequence). The CDR3 sequence is 14 residues long. J lost 6 bases, V lost 7 bases, and 8 bases had no gene match. The CDR3 nucleotides are TGTGCCAGCACCAATTACAGGGGATATGAAAAACTGTTTTTT. This translates into CASTNYRGYEKLFF.

This rearrangement joins TRBV4-2 to TRBJ2-3; tentative D call: TRBD1 (5 bases). The CDR3 runs 13 residues. The V and J ends lost 4 bases and 4 bases respectively, with 9 bases between them. In germline, CDR1 is LGHNA, CDR2 YNFKEQ. The CDR3 loop is CASSPRVSDTQYF. The CDR3 nucleotides are TGTGCCAGCAGCCCCAGGGTCTCAGATACGCAGTATTTT.

V is TRBV30 and J is TRBJ2-2, with D possibly matching TRBD1 (5 bases). Germline CDR1 is GTSNPN and CDR2 is SVGIG (reference sequence). This CDR3 region has 15 residues. Trimming removed 2 bases from V and 3 bases from J, with 13 bases in between. CDR3 DNA sequence: TGTGCCTGGAGTATGTCAGGGAAGGACACCGGGGAGCTGTTTTTT. It encodes CAWSMSGKDTGELFF.

This clone was seen only a few times. The V call is TRBV7-2, the J call TRBJ2-7, with 9 bases lining up with TRBD1. V shed 3 bases and J 5 bases; nucleotides not matched to a gene: 8. CDR1 and CDR2 from the germline V gene are SGHTA and FQGNSA. This CDR3 comprises 15 residues. The DNA of the CDR3 is TGTGCCAGCAGCTTCGGGGACAGGGTAAAGAACGAGCAGTACTTC. As protein: CASSFGDRVKNEQYF.

The chain carries TRBV6-5 and TRBJ1-2, with no clear D. The CDR3 is 14 residues long. Trimming removed 3 bases at V and 4 bases at J, with 12 bases between. Germline CDR1 MNHEY, CDR2 SVGAGI. The CDR3 spells CASSYGGNRYGYTF. The CDR3 DNA sequence: TGTGCCAGCAGTTATGGAGGGAACCGCTATGGCTACACCTTC.

This clone was seen once. The V call is TRBV7-2, the J call TRBJ2-1, with 9 bases matching TRBD2. The CDR3 is 16 residues long. V was pared by 4 bases and J by 4 bases, with 8 bases of the junction left unmatched. Germline values: CDR1 SGHTA, CDR2 FQGNSA. The CDR3 bases are TGTGCCAGCAGCTCAAAAGCGGGGGGTAAATACAATGAGCAGTTCTTC. Translated, it gives CASSSKAGGKYNEQFF.

This clone was detected only once. The rearrangement uses TRBV19 and TRBJ2-5, with 12 bases that match TRBD2. Per germline, CDR1 LNHDA and CDR2 SQIVND (reference sequence). Trimming removed 5 bases from V and 3 bases from J; junction bases left unmatched: 7. CDR3 length equals 16 residues. In nucleotides, the CDR3 is TGTGCCAGTAGTCCCGTGACTAGCGGGGGAGAAGAGACCCAGTACTTC. It codes for CASSPVTSGGEETQYF.

The gene calls are TRBV6-5 and TRBJ2-7, with D maybe TRBD2 (5 bases). Trimming pared 6 bases from V and 0 bases from J, leaving 15 bases between. The CDR3 length is 15 residues. CDR1 MNHEY and CDR2 SVGAGI come from the germline V gene. The CDR3 is CASRIRETYSYEQYF. In DNA, the CDR3 is TGTGCCAGCAGAATCCGGGAAACCTACTCCTACGAGCAGTACTTC.